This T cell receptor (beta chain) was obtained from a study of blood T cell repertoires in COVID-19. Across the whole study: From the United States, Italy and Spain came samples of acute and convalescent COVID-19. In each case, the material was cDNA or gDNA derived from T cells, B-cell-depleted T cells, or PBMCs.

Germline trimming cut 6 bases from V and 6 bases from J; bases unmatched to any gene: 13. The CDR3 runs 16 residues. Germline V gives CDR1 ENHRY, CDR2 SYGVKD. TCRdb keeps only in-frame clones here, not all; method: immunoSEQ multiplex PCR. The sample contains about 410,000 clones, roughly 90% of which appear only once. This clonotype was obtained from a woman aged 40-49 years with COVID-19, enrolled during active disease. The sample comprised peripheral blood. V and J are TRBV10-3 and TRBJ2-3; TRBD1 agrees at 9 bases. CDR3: CAISPGLGQGSDTQYF. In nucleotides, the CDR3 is TGTGCCATCAGCCCCGGGTTGGGACAGGGATCGGATACGCAGTATTTT.